This T cell receptor beta chain was identified during a study of PD-1 blockade in classical Hodgkin lymphoma. Looking at the study overall: Treatment was intravenous nivolumab, 3 mg/kg every 2 weeks, until progression. Study-wide findings and caveats: There was a significant rise in CD4+ TCR diversity by C4D1, with no such rise for CD8+.

Patients all relapsed after autologous stem cell transplantation, and there was variation in brentuximab vedotin exposure. Germline loops: CDR1 SGHDT, CDR2 YYEEEE. The V and J ends lost 1 base and 5 bases, in that order; junction bases with no gene match: 7. The CDR3 length is 15 residues. With respect to this clone: The antigen remains unidentified.

Profiling relied on immunoSEQ multiplex PCR, and the TCRdb table lists in-frame clones only, not all of them. The table lists roughly 100,000 clones, approximately 90% of them singletons, with approximately 6.3% in the top ten. The sequenced sample was peripheral blood mononuclear cells (PBMCs), obtained before the second cycle of nivolumab. The receptor was derived from a human donor with classical Hodgkin lymphoma. V usage is TRBV5-6 and J usage is TRBJ2-7, with 9 bases fitting TRBD2. The CDR3 here is CASSLSASGAHEQYF. In nucleotides, the CDR3 is TGTGCCAGCAGCTTGTCGGCTAGCGGGGCCCACGAGCAGTACTTC.